The 20 T cell receptor beta chains below were found in one sample sequenced in a study of blood T cell repertoires in COVID-19. Produced via immunoSEQ multiplex PCR; TCRdb's table is partial and in-frame only. The sample lists about 140,000 clones; roughly 84% were seen once. Sequencing was done on a sample of peripheral blood. These receptors were obtained from a man aged 30-40 years with COVID-19, enrolled during active disease.

The chain carries TRBV6-5 and TRBJ1-2, with 7 positions matching TRBD1. Germline assignment: CDR1 MNHEY and CDR2 SVGAGI. This CDR3 is 14 amino acids long. The ends lost 5 bases at V and 4 bases at J; junction bases unmatched: 7. The CDR3 DNA is TGTGCCAGCAGTAACAGGGGCTGGAGCTATGGCTACACCTTC. Its protein is CASSNRGWSYGYTF.

The CDR3 DNA reads as TGTGCCAGTGACAGGGGGCGAGCCTATGGCTACACCTTC. Encoded protein: CASDRGRAYGYTF. The chain couples TRBV2 to TRBJ1-2; 10 positions agree with TRBD1. The CDR3 length is 13 residues. V was clipped by 9 bases and J by 4 bases; unmatched bases: 5. Germline CDR1 is SNHLY and CDR2 is FYNNEI.

The J gene is TRBJ2-2, the V gene TRBV6-5; TRBD2 agrees at 8 bases. Germline values: CDR1 MNHEY, CDR2 SVGAGI. With 7 bases clipped from V and 5 bases from J, the junction kept 6 bases outside the gene matches. The CDR3 runs 14 residues. The CDR3 loop is CASTQTGGTGELFF. The DNA for the CDR3 is TGTGCCAGCACCCAAACGGGAGGGACCGGGGAGCTGTTTTTT.

V is TRBV4-1 and J is TRBJ2-1; TRBD2 might be the D (5 bases). The CDR3 runs 16 residues. The germline gives CDR1 MGHRA, CDR2 YSYEKL. V lost 1 base and J 4 bases, leaving 14 bases between the germline ends. CDR3 sequence (DNA): TGCGCCAGCAGCCAAGGACACCGGACTCCTTACAATGAGCAGTTCTTC. Translation gives CASSQGHRTPYNEQFF.

This chain uses TRBV3-1 (or the pseudogene TRBV3-2) with TRBJ2-7, with 8 nucleotides matching TRBD2. Germline V gene sequence: CDR1 LGHDT, CDR2 YNNKEL (reference sequence). CDR3 size: 14 residues. With V trimmed by 7 bases and J by 7 bases, 12 bases remained unmatched. CDR3 sequence (DNA): TGTGCCAGCATGGATACTAGCGGAGGGGATGAGCAGTACTTC. Protein sequence: CASMDTSGGDEQYF.

This chain links TRBV10-3 with TRBJ1-6, with D perhaps matching TRBD1 (5 bases). V gave up 8 bases and J gave up 10 bases, with 18 bases separating them. Germline CDR1 ENHRY, CDR2 SYGVKD. This CDR3 is built from 14 residues. CDR3 coding DNA: TGTGCCATCGGGCGAGGGGAAGCGGGATCACCCCTCCACTTT. Residues: CAIGRGEAGSPLHF.

This clone was observed once. This chain uses TRBV7-3 with TRBJ2-3; 8 bases are a match to TRBD2. In germline, CDR1 is SGHTA, CDR2 FQGTGA. The CDR3 spans 15 residues. V lost 6 bases and J lost 0; bases outside the gene matches: 5. CDR3 DNA sequence: TGTGCCAGCAGTGCGAGCGGGAGTAGCACAGATACGCAGTATTTT. As protein: CASSASGSSTDTQYF.

Details on this clone: The sample holds other DNA sequences that translate to the same CDR3. This rearrangement joins TRBV15 to TRBJ1-1, with D possibly being TRBD1 (5 bases). The germline V gene has CDR1 LNHNV and CDR2 YYDKDF (reference sequence). The CDR3 consists of 14 residues. V lost 0 bases and J 4 bases, leaving 9 bases between the germline ends. The CDR3 protein is CATSREGGGTEAFF. DNA of the CDR3: TGTGCCACCAGCAGAGAGGGGGGAGGCACTGAAGCTTTCTTT.

The rearrangement uses TRBV24-1 and TRBJ1-2; D gene uncertain. The CDR3 has 15 amino acids. The V gene lost 4 bases and the J gene lost 4 bases, with 15 bases spanning the gap. The germline V gene has CDR1 KGHDR and CDR2 SFDVKD. CDR3 amino acids: CATSDPGGAGYGYTF. The DNA of the CDR3 is TGTGCCACCAGTGACCCGGGAGGCGCAGGCTATGGCTACACCTTC.

CDR3 loop: CAISDDIFSGNTIYF. Written as DNA, the CDR3 is TGTGCCATCAGTGATGACATCTTCTCTGGAAACACCATATATTTT. The V gene is TRBV10-3, the J gene TRBJ1-3; no firm D call. The germline V and J ends were trimmed by 3 bases and 0 bases, with 9 bases remaining between them. This CDR3 has 15 amino acids. From germline, CDR1 is ENHRY and CDR2 SYGVKD.

The chain has TRBV4-1 and TRBJ2-7, with a weak D call TRBD2 (5 bases). The germline V and J ends were trimmed by 1 base and 3 bases, with 13 bases remaining between them. The CDR3 covers 15 residues. The V gene's germline CDR1 is MGHRA and CDR2 YSYEKL. The chain's CDR3 is CASSQVVGEHYEQYF. The CDR3 DNA follows: TGCGCCAGCAGCCAAGTAGTCGGGGAACACTACGAGCAGTACTTC.

The chain links TRBV5-6 to TRBJ2-3; D is perhaps TRBD1 (5 bases). Per germline, CDR1 SGHDT and CDR2 YYEEEE. This CDR3 contains 14 residues. Trimming took off 4 bases at V and 0 bases at J, with 9 bases between the two ends. The CDR3 protein is CASSPWTSTDTQYF. CDR3 DNA sequence: TGTGCCAGCAGCCCGTGGACAAGCACAGATACGCAGTATTTT. The full variable domain, in which reference TRBV5-6 and TRBJ2-3 provide the parts outside the CDR3, is DAGVTQSPTHLIKTRGQQVTLRCSPKSGHDTVSWYQQALGQGPQFIFQYYEEEERQRGNFPDRFSGHQFPNYSSELNVNALLLGDSALYLCASSPWTSTDTQYFGPGTRLTVL.

The rearrangement joins TRBV6-5 to TRBJ2-7; D uncertain. The CDR3 consists of 15 residues. From germline, CDR1 is MNHEY and CDR2 SVGAGI. Between the trimmed V and J ends, which lost 7 bases and 5 bases, there was a span of 21 bases. The CDR3 DNA sequence: TGTGCCAGCACGGGTCCCGATCCCCTCCCTAACGAGCAGTACTTC. It codes for CASTGPDPLPNEQYF.

The V call is TRBV12-5, the J call TRBJ2-1; TRBD2 might be the D (6 bases). Trimming took off 5 bases at V and 0 bases at J, with 8 bases between the two ends. The germline CDR1 and CDR2 sequences are LGHNT and FRNRAP. The CDR3 runs 14 residues. The CDR3 DNA reads TGTGCTAGTGGTCACGGGAGCTCCTACAATGAGCAGTTCTTC. It yields the protein CASGHGSSYNEQFF.

The chain carries TRBV2 and TRBJ2-2; weak D call: TRBD2 (6 bases). This CDR3 is 15 amino acids long. Germline V gene data show CDR1 as SNHLY and CDR2 as FYNNEI. Trimming removed 7 bases from V and 0 bases from J, with 12 bases in between. The CDR3 coding sequence is TGTGCCAGCACCCCGACTAGGTCGAACACCGGGGAGCTGTTTTTT. It is translated as CASTPTRSNTGELFF.

This sequence joins TRBV28 and TRBJ1-3, with unresolved D. The germline V and J ends were trimmed by 7 bases and 4 bases, with 11 bases remaining between them. The length of the CDR3 is 13 residues. Germline CDR1 is MDHEN and CDR2 is SYDVKM. The CDR3 protein is CASIRDWGNTIYF. The CDR3, as DNA: TGTGCCAGCATCCGGGATTGGGGAAACACCATATATTTT.

V is TRBV18 and J is TRBJ2-3, with D perhaps matching TRBD2 (5 bases). The CDR3 has 17 residues. The germline V and J ends were trimmed by 0 bases and 2 bases, with 15 bases remaining between them. Germline CDR1 and CDR2: KGHSH and LQKENI. The CDR3 DNA reads TGTGCCAGCTCACCACCGAGCCGAGCGGCCCTCACAGATACGCAGTATTTT. This encodes CASSPPSRAALTDTQYF.

Remarks on this clone: The junction differs from germline at one of its ends, possibly a read error. The chain links TRBV4-1 to TRBJ2-3, with 9 bases identical to TRBD1. Germline values: CDR1 MGHRA, CDR2 YSYEKL. The CDR3 is 17 amino acids. The CDR3 nucleotides are TGCGCCAACAGCCAAAGGCCGCCGGGACAGGGCCCAGATACGCAGTATTTT. Translation: CANSQRPPGQGPDTQYF.

The genes are TRBV12-2 and TRBJ2-1; TRBD1, as called in the table, went unchecked against the DNA. TRBV12-2 is annotated as a pseudogene. This CDR3 is built from 13 residues. The CDR3 loop is CASRSPQGNEQFF. In nucleotides, the CDR3 is TGTGCAAGTCGCTCACCACAGGGGAATGAGCAGTTCTTC.

The chain has TRBV28 and TRBJ2-6, with D perhaps matching TRBD2 (6 bases). The CDR3 spans 17 residues. V was cut by 7 bases and J by 0 bases, with 16 bases left in between. The germline V gene encodes CDR1 MDHEN and CDR2 SYDVKM. CDR3 bases: TGTGCCAGCAAGGACGCGGGACCTGACTCTGGGGCCAACGTCCTGACTTTC. Amino acid sequence: CASKDAGPDSGANVLTF.